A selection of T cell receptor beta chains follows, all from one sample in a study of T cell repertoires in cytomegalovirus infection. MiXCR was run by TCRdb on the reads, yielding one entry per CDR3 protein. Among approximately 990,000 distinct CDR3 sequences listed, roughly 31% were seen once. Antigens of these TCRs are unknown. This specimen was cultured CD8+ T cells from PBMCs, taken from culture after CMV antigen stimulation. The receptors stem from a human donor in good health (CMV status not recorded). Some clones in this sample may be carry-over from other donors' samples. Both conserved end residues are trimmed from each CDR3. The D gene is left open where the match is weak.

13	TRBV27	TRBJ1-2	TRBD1	ASSFWGTANYGYT
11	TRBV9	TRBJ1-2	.	ASSAYTNYGYT
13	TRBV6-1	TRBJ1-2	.	ASSVGPRGDYGYT
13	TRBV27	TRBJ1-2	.	ASSFGGGANYGYT
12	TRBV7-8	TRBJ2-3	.	ASSSPQGTDTQY
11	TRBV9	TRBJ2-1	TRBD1	ASSKGAYNEQF
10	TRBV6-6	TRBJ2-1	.	ASRRGDNEQF
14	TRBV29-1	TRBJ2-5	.	SVEDLPGGAQETQY
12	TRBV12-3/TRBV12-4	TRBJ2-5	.	ASSLKPAGKTQY
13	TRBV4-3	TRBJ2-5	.	ASSQTTGSQQTQY
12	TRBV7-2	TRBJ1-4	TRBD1	ASSLVLGGEKLF
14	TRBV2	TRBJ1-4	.	ASSVPPGVMDEKLF
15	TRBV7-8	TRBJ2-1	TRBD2	ASSTQSSGSSYNEQF
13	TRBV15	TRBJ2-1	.	ATSPTHSSYNEQF
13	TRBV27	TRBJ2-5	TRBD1	ASSPTQGAGETQY
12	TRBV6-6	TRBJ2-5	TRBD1	ASSPDRDGETQY
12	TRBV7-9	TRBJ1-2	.	ASSSGQTNYGYT
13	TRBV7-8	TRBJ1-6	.	ASSHSYGDPSPLH
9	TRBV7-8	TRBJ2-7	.	ASSLEWEQY
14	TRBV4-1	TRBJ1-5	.	ASSQGDIYSNQPQH
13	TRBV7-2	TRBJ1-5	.	ASSLDGRGGQPQH
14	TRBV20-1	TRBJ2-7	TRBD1	SARITPGTGGHEQY
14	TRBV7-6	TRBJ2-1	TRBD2	ASSLLLAGGPAEQF
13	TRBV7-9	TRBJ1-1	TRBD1	ASSPDRGLGTEAF
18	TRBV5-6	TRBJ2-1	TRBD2	ASSPPLGTSGGFSYNEQF
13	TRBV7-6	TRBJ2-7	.	ASSPWGGRRYEQY
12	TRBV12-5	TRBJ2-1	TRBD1	ASGLPTGNNEQF
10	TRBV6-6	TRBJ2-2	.	ASLIGAGELF
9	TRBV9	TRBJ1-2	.	ASSVVEGYT
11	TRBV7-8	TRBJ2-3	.	ASSPRVPDTQY
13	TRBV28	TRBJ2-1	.	ASSLVKPSYNEQF
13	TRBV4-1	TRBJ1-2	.	ASSNHRFDGYGYT
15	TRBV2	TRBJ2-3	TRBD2	ASSHSASGLGTDTQY
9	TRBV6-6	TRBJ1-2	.	ASQGPRGYT
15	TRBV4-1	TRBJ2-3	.	ASSQLDSGGAGGSQY
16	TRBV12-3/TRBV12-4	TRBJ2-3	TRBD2	ASSSATRLAGITDTQY
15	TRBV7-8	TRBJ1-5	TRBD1	ASSSTLGTGKDQPQH
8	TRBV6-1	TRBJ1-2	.	ATQGSGYT
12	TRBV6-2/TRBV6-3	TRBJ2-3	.	ASSYDTSTDTQY
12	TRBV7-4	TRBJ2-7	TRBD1	ASSSTGGSYEQY
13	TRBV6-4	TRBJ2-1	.	ASSERRGGLDEQF
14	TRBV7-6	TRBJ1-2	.	ASSLGRDEGMRGYT
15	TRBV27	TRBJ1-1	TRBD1	ASSPTPGGGRDTEAF
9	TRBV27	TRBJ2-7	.	ASSQNYEQY
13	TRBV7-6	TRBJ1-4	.	VSSPRTVALEKLF
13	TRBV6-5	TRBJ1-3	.	ASKPGRLSGNTIY
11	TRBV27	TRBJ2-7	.	ASSLSFSYEQY
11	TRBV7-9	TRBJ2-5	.	ASSKGQQETQY
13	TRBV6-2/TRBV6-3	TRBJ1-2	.	ASSYFLRGDYGYT